Each of the 20 T cell receptor beta chains below was sequenced from the same sample in a study of blood T cells in healthy people across ages. A second PCR of 7 to 11 cycles used a sample-barcoded 5' primer and a J-beta primer mix. TCRdb fed the 5' RACE reads into MiXCR, producing one record per CDR3 protein. The data hold about 1.8 million distinct CDR3 sequences, with just under 50% observed a single time. The sample taken for sequencing was blood. Receptor source: a woman aged 40-49 years in good health.

V is TRBV5-1 and J is TRBJ1-1; TRBD1 matches at 8 bases. CDR1 is SGHRS, CDR2 YFSETQ, per germline. The CDR3 consists of 14 residues. After removal of 7 bases from V and 1 base from J, the junction contained 6 bases not matched to a gene. The CDR3 nucleotides read TGCGCCAGCGGGGACAGGTATGCGAACACTGAAGCTTTCTTT. Residues: CASGDRYANTEAFF.

The V and J genes are TRBV4-3 and TRBJ1-5; a possible D gene is TRBD1 (6 bases). Germline V gene lookup returns CDR1 LGHNA and CDR2 YSLEER. V was shortened by 0 bases and J by 6 bases, with 21 bases between the two germline ends. This CDR3 spans 18 amino acids. For the CDR3, the DNA is TGCGCCAGCAGCCAAGAATCAGTCGGGCAGGGGAAAAGTCAGCCCCAGCATTTT. Translated, it gives CASSQESVGQGKSQPQHF.

The chain has TRBV4-1 and TRBJ2-1, with TRBD2 identical over 11 bases. The CDR3 extends over 17 amino acids. The V gene end was trimmed by 4 bases and the J gene end by 4 bases; junction bases not matched to a gene: 9. Germline V gives CDR1 MGHRA, CDR2 YSYEKL. CDR3 residues: CASSLFSGGAGYNEQFF. The CDR3 nucleotides read TGCGCCAGCAGCCTGTTTAGCGGGGGGGCCGGGTACAATGAGCAGTTCTTC.

The count of this clonotype is one. The rearrangement joins TRBV3-1 to TRBJ1-1, with a tentative D call TRBD1 (6 bases). The ends were cut back, 2 bases at V and 7 bases at J, with 14 bases in the middle. The CDR3 length is 14 residues. Germline V gives CDR1 LGHDT, CDR2 YNNKEL (reference sequence). The CDR3, as DNA: TGTGCCAGCAGCCAATCACAGGGTGCCGGTGAAGCTTTCTTT. This codes for CASSQSQGAGEAFF. Based on the CDR3 plus reference TRBV3-1 and TRBJ1-1, the full variable domain is DTAVSQTPKYLVTQMGNDKSIKCEQNLGHDTMYWYKQDSKKFLKIMFSYNNKELIINETVPNRFSPKSPDKAHLNLHINSLELGDSAVYFCASSQSQGAGEAFFGQGTRLTVV.

The V gene is TRBV28, the J gene TRBJ1-4; 7 nucleotides match TRBD1. The CDR3 runs to 12 residues. Germline V gene data show CDR1 as MDHEN and CDR2 as SYDVKM. V lost 11 bases and J lost 10; bases outside the gene matches: 10. The CDR3 DNA sequence: TGTGCCGCTCAAGGGGGCAAGGGAAAACTGTTTTTT. This translates into CAAQGGKGKLFF.

The chain uses TRBV4-1 and TRBJ2-4; D is perhaps TRBD1 (6 bases). The end of the DNA fits TRBJ2-7 better, so the J call may be wrong. The CDR3 runs to 15 residues. Looked up from germline, CDR1 is MGHRA and CDR2 is YSYEKL. The CDR3 loop reads CASSQVAGVSYEQYF. DNA for the CDR3: TGCGCCAGCAGCCAAGTTGCAGGGGTGTCCTACGAGCAGTACTTC.

The chain combines TRBV7-2 with TRBJ2-5, with D uncertain. Germline V CDR1 and CDR2: SGHTA, FQGNSA. Trimming stripped 5 bases from V and 4 bases from J, with 11 bases between. The CDR3 sequence is 13 residues long. In DNA form, the CDR3 reads TGTGCCAGCAGCGTAAGTTCTGGAGAGACCCAGTACTTC. It yields the protein CASSVSSGETQYF.

The gene calls are TRBV6-5 and TRBJ2-1; D is perhaps TRBD1 (6 bases). Germline-derived CDR1 and CDR2 are MNHEY and SVGAGI. The CDR3 sequence is 16 residues long. V shed 6 bases and J shed 5 bases, with 20 bases lying between them. Written as DNA, the CDR3 is TGTGCCAGCAGCCTCATGATGGGGGCTGACAACAATGAGCAGTTCTTC. Amino acid sequence: CASSLMMGADNNEQFF.

This clonotype was seen only a few times. The rearrangement uses TRBV29-1 and TRBJ1-2; TRBD1 matches at 8 bases. This CDR3 is built from 14 residues. After removal of 4 bases from V and 4 bases from J, the junction contained 8 bases not matched to a gene. Germline assignment: CDR1 SQVTM and CDR2 ANQGSEA. As DNA, the CDR3 is TGCAGCGTTGGAACAGGGGGTTCGGGCTATGGCTACACCTTC. It encodes CSVGTGGSGYGYTF.

The chain couples TRBV20-1 to TRBJ2-1; D is uncertain. Germline values: CDR1 DFQATT, CDR2 SNEGSKA (reference sequence). V was pared by 0 bases and J by 1 base, with 4 bases between. This CDR3 is built from 13 residues. As DNA, the CDR3 is TGCAGTGCTAGAGATGTGTCCTACAATGAGCAGTTCTTC. Protein: CSARDVSYNEQFF.

V is TRBV5-5 and J is TRBJ1-2; D ambiguous. CDR1 and CDR2 from the germline V gene are SGHKS and YYEKEE (reference sequence). The germline V and J ends were trimmed by 5 bases and 2 bases, with 10 bases remaining between them. The length of the CDR3 is 13 residues. The CDR3: CASSMHANYGYTF. In DNA form, the CDR3 reads TGTGCCAGCAGTATGCACGCAAACTATGGCTACACCTTC.

The table lists this clonotype with a few counts. The chain couples TRBV7-2 to TRBJ2-5; D perhaps matches TRBD2 (5 bases). V was pared by 1 base and J by 4 bases, with 16 bases between. This CDR3 comprises 16 residues. Per the germline V gene, CDR1 is SGHTA and CDR2 is FQGNSA. In DNA form, the CDR3 reads TGTGCCAGCAGCTTAGACTCCCCGGGGATGAGAGAGACCCAGTACTTC. Translated: CASSLDSPGMRETQYF.

The rearrangement joins TRBV3-1 to TRBJ1-6, with a weak D call TRBD1 (5 bases). Trimming removed 4 bases at V and 11 bases at J, with 9 bases between. Germline V gene sequence: CDR1 LGHDT, CDR2 YNNKEL (reference sequence). CDR3 length equals 12 residues. The CDR3 protein is CASSRGGTPLHF. The CDR3 coding sequence is TGTGCCAGCAGCCGCGGGGGTACACCCCTCCACTTT.

V gene TRBV27 combines with J gene TRBJ1-4, with a tentative D call TRBD1 (6 bases). The CDR3 is 14 residues long. V shed 4 bases and J shed 7 bases, with 13 bases lying between them. Germline V gene sequence: CDR1 MNHEY, CDR2 SMNVEV (reference sequence). Here the CDR3 DNA reads TGTGCCAGCAGTTCAGGGGTTTTTGGTGAAAAACTGTTTTTT. Its translation: CASSSGVFGEKLFF.

J is TRBJ2-7 and V is TRBV29-1; a possible D gene is TRBD1 (5 bases). V was cut by 5 bases and J by 5 bases, with 19 bases left in between. Germline CDR1 and CDR2: SQVTM and ANQGSEA. There are 14 residues in the CDR3. CDR3 coding DNA: TGCAGCGTTTATAGCCAGGCCAGGGTGAACGAGCAGTACTTC. Protein: CSVYSQARVNEQYF.

The genes are TRBV20-1 and TRBJ2-5; D unresolved. The CDR3 contains 11 residues. The V gene's germline CDR1 is DFQATT and CDR2 SNEGSKA (reference sequence). Trimming removed 2 bases at V and 4 bases at J, with 5 bases between. CDR3 residues: CSARFIETQYF. The CDR3 DNA sequence: TGCAGTGCTAGATTTATAGAGACCCAGTACTTC.

This clonotype has only a few counts. The DNA of the CDR3 is TGCAGCGTTGAAGATTTCCGTCCGGGACAAAGCACAGATACGCAGTATTTT. It yields the protein CSVEDFRPGQSTDTQYF. The chain is built from TRBV29-1 and TRBJ2-3; D might be TRBD1 (6 bases). This CDR3 region has 17 residues. V lost 0 bases, J lost 0 bases, and 16 bases lay in between. The germline V gene has CDR1 SQVTM and CDR2 ANQGSEA.

This clonotype has more than one count but fewer than ten. V usage is TRBV14 and J usage is TRBJ2-6; 7 nucleotides align to TRBD1. V dropped 0 bases and J dropped 2; count of bases not matched to a gene: 4. The CDR3 extends over 17 amino acids. Germline V gene sequence: CDR1 SGHDN, CDR2 FVKESK. CDR3 nucleotides: TGTGCCAGCAGCCAAGAGACAGGGTTTACTGGGGCCAACGTCCTGACTTTC. Encoded protein: CASSQETGFTGANVLTF.

The rearrangement uses TRBV16 and TRBJ2-7; no clear D gene. Between the trimmed V and J ends, which lost 3 bases and 3 bases, there was a span of 6 bases. Looked up from germline, CDR1 is KGHSY and CDR2 is FQNENV. This CDR3 is built from 12 residues. This CDR3 is CASSHGLYEQYF. Written as DNA, the CDR3 is TGTGCCAGCAGCCACGGGCTCTACGAGCAGTACTTC.

The chain carries TRBV6-2 or TRBV6-3 and TRBJ2-1; 11 nucleotides align to TRBD2. The ends lost 4 bases at V and 10 bases at J; junction bases unmatched: 6. The V gene's germline CDR1 is MNHEY and CDR2 SVGEGT. The CDR3 covers 14 residues. CDR3 amino acids: CASSLAGGSLEQFF. In DNA form, the CDR3 reads TGTGCCAGCAGTTTAGCGGGGGGGTCATTAGAGCAGTTCTTC.